This T cell receptor (beta chain) was profiled in a study of technical replicates of blood from a handful of donors. Generated by immunoSEQ multiplex PCR, the TCRdb table keeps only in-frame clones and is missing some. Of about 14,000 clones listed, around 83% were seen once; the top ten hold about an eighth. Sequences were obtained from PBMCs. The source is a human donor in good health.

CDR3 nucleotides: TGTGCCAGCAGTTACTCCTTAGGAGGGCGGGGGGATACGCAGTATTTT. Translation gives CASSYSLGGRGDTQYF. This sequence joins TRBV6-5 and TRBJ2-3; TRBD2 matches 7 bases. V lost 0 bases and J lost 6; bases outside the gene matches: 9. The CDR3 consists of 16 residues. Germline values: CDR1 MNHEY, CDR2 SVGAGI.